The clone carrying this T cell receptor beta chain has a handful of counts. What it binds is unknown. This specimen comes from a study of beta chain features in type 1 diabetes. Study conclusions and caveats: Among patients with Type 1 diabetes, TCRB CDR3s were moderately but significantly shorter in every one of the four CD4+ subsets.

As every portion of the isolated RNA was reverse transcribed, the sequencing read expressed TCRB transcripts. The assay was immunoSEQ multiplex PCR, and TCRdb's table has in-frame clones only and misses some. The data show more than 300,000 clones, with over 10% seen just once and 0.0085% to 0.012% held by the top ten. This TCR derives from a young woman with type 1 diabetes. Material: naive CD4+ T cells from blood.

CDR3 DNA sequence: TGCGCCAGCAGCCAATCCAGCGGGAGCAGTCGAGAGACCCAGTACTTC. This translates into CASSQSSGSSRETQYF. This chain links TRBV4-3 with TRBJ2-5, with TRBD2 identical over 8 bases. Germline CDR1 is LGHNA and CDR2 is YSLEER. Losses at the gene ends were 2 bases for V and 4 bases for J; bases not matched to a gene: 9. The CDR3 covers 16 residues.